The present TCR beta chain was sequenced within a study of T cell repertoires in cytomegalovirus infection. About the research overall: CMV infection plus the matching HLA type was flagged by public TCR beta signatures.

The CDR3 spans 15 residues. Germline V lookup: CDR1 SEHNR, CDR2 FQNEAQ (reference sequence). Unmatched junction bases numbered 6, after V lost 4 bases and J lost 0 bases. Regarding the study as a whole: It was HLA-C-restricted CMV-specific TCR beta clonotypes that dominated the response ex vivo.

This clonotype has only a few counts. Its target is not known. TCRdb reprocessed the reads via MiXCR and lists one record per CDR3 protein. This sample yields roughly 69,000 distinct CDR3 sequences, of which 20% to 25% are seen a single time; over 60% belongs to the top ten. V and J are TRBV7-9 and TRBJ2-7, with 7 bases identical to TRBD1. This receptor was obtained from a human donor in good health (CMV status not recorded). Some clones in this sample may be carry-over from other donors' samples. The source was CD8+ T cells from cultured PBMCs, collected from culture after CMV antigen stimulation. This CDR3 reads CASSSSGTVSYEQYF. CDR3 in DNA: TGTGCCAGCAGCTCATCCGGGACAGTCTCCTACGAGCAGTACTTC.